This T cell receptor (beta chain) was sequenced for a study of patients and donors after allogeneic stem cell transplantation. This CDR3 has 15 amino acids. Deletions cut 2 bases from V and 7 bases from J, with 16 bases between. Germline CDR1 is SGHRS and CDR2 is YFSETQ. Comment on this clonotype: Just one base apart from a much larger clone, this may be a read error.

MiXCR was run by TCRdb on the RT-PCR reads, yielding one entry per CDR3 protein. The repertoire holds fewer than 60,000 distinct CDR3 sequences, about an eighth seen once, with approximately 33% in the top ten. The rearrangement links TRBV5-1 to TRBJ2-1; D not certain. The sequence came from a human donor who was either an allogeneic HSCT recipient or a stem cell or donor lymphocyte infusion donor (not recorded which). It is not recorded whose cells these are; they may come from a transplant donor. Input material: blood, either unsorted or a sorted T cell fraction (not recorded which). CDR3 loop: CASSFSGSTLNEQFF. DNA for the CDR3: TGCGCCAGCAGCTTTTCTGGTTCCACTTTAAATGAGCAGTTCTTC.